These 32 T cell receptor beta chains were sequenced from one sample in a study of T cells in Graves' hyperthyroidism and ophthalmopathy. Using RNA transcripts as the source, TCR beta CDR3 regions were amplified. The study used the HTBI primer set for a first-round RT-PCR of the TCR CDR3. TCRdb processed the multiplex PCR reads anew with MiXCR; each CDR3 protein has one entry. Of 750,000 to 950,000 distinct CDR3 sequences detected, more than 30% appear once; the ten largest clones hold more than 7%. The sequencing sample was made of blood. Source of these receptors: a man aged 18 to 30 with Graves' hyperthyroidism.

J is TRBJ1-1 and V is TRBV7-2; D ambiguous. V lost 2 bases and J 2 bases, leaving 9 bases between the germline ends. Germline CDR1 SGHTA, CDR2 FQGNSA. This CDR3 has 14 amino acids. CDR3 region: CASSLFQRNTEAFF. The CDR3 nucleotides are TGTGCCAGCAGCTTATTTCAGAGAAACACTGAAGCTTTCTTT.

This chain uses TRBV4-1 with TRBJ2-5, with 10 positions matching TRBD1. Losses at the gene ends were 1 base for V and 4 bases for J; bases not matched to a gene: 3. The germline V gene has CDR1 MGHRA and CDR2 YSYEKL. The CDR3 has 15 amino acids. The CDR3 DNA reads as TGCGCCAGCAGCCAAGCTCGGACAGGGGGAGAGACCCAGTACTTC. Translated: CASSQARTGGETQYF.

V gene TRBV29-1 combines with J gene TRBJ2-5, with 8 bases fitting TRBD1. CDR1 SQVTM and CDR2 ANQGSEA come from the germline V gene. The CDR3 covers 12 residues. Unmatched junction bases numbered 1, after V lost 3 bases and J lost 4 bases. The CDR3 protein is CSVDRGPETQYF. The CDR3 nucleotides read TGCAGCGTTGACAGGGGGCCAGAGACCCAGTACTTC.

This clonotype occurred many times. The CDR3 sequence is CASSESGTYGYEQYF. The CDR3 DNA reads TGCGCCAGCAGTGAGTCGGGGACTTACGGCTACGAGCAGTACTTC. The chain uses TRBV10-2 and TRBJ2-7; TRBD2 is a possible D gene (6 bases). The V and J ends lost 0 bases and 3 bases respectively, with 12 bases between them. The CDR3 sequence is 15 residues long. Germline assignment: CDR1 WSHSY and CDR2 SAAADI.

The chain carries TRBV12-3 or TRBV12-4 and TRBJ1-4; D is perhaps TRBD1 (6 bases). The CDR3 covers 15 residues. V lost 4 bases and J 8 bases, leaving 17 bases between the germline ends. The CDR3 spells CASSSGTRMGEKLFF. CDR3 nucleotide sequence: TGTGCCAGCAGTTCCGGGACACGCATGGGGGAAAAACTGTTTTTT.

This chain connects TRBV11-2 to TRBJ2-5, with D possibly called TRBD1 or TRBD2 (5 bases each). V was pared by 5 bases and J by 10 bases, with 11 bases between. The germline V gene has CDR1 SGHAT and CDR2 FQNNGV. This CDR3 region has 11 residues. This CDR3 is CASSPRDGQYF. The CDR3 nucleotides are TGTGCCAGCAGCCCCCGGGACGGCCAGTACTTC. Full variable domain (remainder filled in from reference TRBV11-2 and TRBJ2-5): EAGVAQSPRYKIIEKRQSVAFWCNPISGHATLYWYQQILGQGPKLLIQFQNNGVVDDSQLPKDRFSAERLKGVDSTLKIQPAKLEDSAVYLCASSPRDGQYFGPGTRLLVL.

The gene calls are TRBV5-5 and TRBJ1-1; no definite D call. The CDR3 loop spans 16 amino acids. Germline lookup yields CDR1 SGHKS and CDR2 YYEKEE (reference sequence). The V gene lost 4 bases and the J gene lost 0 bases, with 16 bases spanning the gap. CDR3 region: CASSQALDYMNTEAFF. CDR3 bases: TGTGCCAGCAGCCAAGCACTAGACTACATGAACACTGAAGCTTTCTTT.

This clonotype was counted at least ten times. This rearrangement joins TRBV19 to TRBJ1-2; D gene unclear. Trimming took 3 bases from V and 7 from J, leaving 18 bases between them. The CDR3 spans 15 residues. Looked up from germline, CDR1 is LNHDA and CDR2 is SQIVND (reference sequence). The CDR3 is CASSIRPTGKGGYTF. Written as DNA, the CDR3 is TGTGCCAGTAGTATCCGCCCGACCGGGAAGGGTGGCTACACCTTC.

CDR3 residues: CSASGGPDGNTIYF. The CDR3 DNA is TGCAGTGCTAGTGGGGGGCCCGATGGAAACACCATATATTTT. The chain combines TRBV20-1 with TRBJ1-3, with D maybe TRBD1 (6 bases). V gave up 3 bases and J gave up 3 bases, with 12 bases separating them. The CDR3 totals 14 residues. Per the germline V gene, CDR1 is DFQATT and CDR2 is SNEGSKA (reference sequence).

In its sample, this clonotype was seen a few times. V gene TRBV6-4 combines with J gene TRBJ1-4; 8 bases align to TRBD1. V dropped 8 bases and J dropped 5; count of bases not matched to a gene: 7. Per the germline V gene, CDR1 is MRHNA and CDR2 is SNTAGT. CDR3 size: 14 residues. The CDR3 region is CASSLTGVNEKLFF. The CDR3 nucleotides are TGTGCCAGCTCACTGACAGGGGTCAATGAAAAACTGTTTTTT.

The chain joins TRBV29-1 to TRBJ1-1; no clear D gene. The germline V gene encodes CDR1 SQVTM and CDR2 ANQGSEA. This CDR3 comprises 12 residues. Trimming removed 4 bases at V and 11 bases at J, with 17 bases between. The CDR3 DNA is TGCAGCGTTGGAAGCGCCCTCCAGGCTGCTTTCTTT. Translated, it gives CSVGSALQAAFF.

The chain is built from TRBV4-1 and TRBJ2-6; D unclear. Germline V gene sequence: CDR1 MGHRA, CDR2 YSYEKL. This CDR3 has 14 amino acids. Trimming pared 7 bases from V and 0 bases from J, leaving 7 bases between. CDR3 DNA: TGCGCCAGCAAACTGAGCTCTGGGGCCAACGTCCTGACTTTC. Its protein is CASKLSSGANVLTF.

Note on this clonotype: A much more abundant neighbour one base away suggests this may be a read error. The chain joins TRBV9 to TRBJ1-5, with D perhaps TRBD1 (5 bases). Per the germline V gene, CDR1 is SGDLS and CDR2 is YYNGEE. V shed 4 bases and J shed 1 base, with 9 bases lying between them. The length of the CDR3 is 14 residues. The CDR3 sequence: CASSIGDSNQPQHF. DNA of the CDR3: TGTGCCAGCAGCATAGGGGACAGCAATCAGCCCCAGCATTTT.

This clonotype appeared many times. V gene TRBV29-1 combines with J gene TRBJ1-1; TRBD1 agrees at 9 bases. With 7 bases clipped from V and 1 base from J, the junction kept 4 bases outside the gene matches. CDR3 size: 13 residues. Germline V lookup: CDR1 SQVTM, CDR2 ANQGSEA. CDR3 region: CSGLTGGNTEAFF. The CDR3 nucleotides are TGCAGCGGGCTGACAGGGGGGAACACTGAAGCTTTCTTT.

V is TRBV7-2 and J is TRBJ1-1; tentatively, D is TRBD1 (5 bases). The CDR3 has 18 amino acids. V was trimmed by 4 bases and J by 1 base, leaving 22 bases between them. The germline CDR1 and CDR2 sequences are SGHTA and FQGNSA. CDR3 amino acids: CASSSVFSPGTENTEAFF. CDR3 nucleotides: TGTGCCAGCAGCTCCGTTTTCTCCCCCGGGACGGAGAACACTGAAGCTTTCTTT.

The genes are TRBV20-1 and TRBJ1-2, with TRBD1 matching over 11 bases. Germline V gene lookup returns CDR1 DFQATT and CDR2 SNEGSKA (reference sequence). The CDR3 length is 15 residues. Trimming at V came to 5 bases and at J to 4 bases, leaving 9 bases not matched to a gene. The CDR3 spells CSASPGQGAAYGYTF. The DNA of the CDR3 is TGCAGTGCTTCCCCAGGACAGGGGGCGGCCTATGGCTACACCTTC.

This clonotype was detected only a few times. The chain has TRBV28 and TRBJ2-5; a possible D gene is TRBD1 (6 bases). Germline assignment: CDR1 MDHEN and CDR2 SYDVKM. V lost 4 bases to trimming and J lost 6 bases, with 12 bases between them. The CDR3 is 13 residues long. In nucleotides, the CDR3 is TGTGCCAGCAGTTCACAGGGAGTAAAGACCCAGTACTTC. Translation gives CASSSQGVKTQYF.

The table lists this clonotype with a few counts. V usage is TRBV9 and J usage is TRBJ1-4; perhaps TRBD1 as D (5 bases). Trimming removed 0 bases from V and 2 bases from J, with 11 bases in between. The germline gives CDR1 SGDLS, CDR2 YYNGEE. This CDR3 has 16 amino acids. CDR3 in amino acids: CASSVAGGTTNEKLFF. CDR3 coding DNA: TGTGCCAGCAGCGTAGCGGGGGGGACGACTAATGAAAAACTGTTTTTT.

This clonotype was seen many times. The CDR3 nucleotides are TGTGCCATAGGACTAGCGGGACCGTCCTACGAGCAGTACTTC. Encoded protein: CAIGLAGPSYEQYF. The chain uses TRBV10-3 and TRBJ2-7; 12 bases are a match to TRBD2. This CDR3 spans 14 amino acids. Germline CDR1 is ENHRY and CDR2 is SYGVKD. The junction had 4 bases not matched to a gene; V was cut back by 9 bases and J by 1 base.

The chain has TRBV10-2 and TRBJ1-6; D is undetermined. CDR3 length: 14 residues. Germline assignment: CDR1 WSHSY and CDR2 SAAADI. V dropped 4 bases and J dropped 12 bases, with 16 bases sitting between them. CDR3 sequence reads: CASSVSGGTEPLHF. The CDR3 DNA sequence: TGCGCCAGCAGTGTTTCAGGAGGTACTGAACCCCTCCACTTT.

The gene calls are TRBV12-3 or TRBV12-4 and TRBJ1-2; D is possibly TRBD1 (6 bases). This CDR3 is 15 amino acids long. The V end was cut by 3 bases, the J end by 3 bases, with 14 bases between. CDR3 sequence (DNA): TGTGCCAGCAGTTTTTCCGGGACAACGTACTATGGCTACACCTTC. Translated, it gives CASSFSGTTYYGYTF.

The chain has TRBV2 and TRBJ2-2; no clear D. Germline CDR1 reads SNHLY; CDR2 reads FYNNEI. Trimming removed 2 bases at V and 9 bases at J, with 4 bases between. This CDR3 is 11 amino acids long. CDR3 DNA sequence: TGTGCCAGCAGTGAAATACGGGAGCTGTTTTTT. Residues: CASSEIRELFF.

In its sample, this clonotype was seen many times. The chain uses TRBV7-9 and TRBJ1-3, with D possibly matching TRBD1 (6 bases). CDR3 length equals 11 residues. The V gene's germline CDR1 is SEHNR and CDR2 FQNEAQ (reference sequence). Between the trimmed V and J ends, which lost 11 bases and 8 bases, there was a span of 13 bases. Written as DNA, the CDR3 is TGTGCCTTCAACAGGGCAGACACCATATATTTT. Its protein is CAFNRADTIYF.

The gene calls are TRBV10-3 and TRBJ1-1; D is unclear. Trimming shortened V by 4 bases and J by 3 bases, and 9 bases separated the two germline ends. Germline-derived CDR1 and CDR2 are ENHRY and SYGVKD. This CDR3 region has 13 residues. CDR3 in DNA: TGTGCCATCAGTGCGGGCAGGTACACTGAAGCTTTCTTT. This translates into CAISAGRYTEAFF.

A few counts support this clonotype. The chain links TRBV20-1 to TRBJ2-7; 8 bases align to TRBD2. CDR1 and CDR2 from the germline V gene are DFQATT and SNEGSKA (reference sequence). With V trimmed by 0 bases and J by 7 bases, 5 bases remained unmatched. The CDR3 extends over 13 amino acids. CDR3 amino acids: CSAREPSGLEQYF. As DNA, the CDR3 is TGCAGTGCTAGAGAACCTAGCGGGCTAGAGCAGTACTTC.

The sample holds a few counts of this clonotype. The CDR3 nucleotides read TGCGCCAGCAGCCCCGGGGACTTCAGTGAAGCTTTCTTT. It translates to CASSPGDFSEAFF. The V call is TRBV5-1, the J call TRBJ1-1; possibly TRBD1 for D (5 bases). Germline-derived CDR1 and CDR2 are SGHRS and YFSETQ. This CDR3 comprises 13 residues. V was shortened by 4 bases and J by 7 bases, with 14 bases between the two germline ends.

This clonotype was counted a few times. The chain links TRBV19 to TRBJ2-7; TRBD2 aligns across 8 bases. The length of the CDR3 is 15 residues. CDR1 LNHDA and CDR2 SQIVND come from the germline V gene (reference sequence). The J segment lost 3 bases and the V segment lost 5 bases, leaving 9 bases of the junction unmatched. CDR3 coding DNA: TGTGCCAGTAGTGTTCTAGCGGGTTTGAGCTACGAGCAGTACTTC. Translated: CASSVLAGLSYEQYF. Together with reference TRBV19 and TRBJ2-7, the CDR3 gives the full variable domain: DGGITQSPKYLFRKEGQNVTLSCEQNLNHDAMYWYRQDPGQGLRLIYYSQIVNDFQKGDIAEGYSVSREKKESFPLTVTSAQKNPTAFYLCASSVLAGLSYEQYFGPGTRLTVT.

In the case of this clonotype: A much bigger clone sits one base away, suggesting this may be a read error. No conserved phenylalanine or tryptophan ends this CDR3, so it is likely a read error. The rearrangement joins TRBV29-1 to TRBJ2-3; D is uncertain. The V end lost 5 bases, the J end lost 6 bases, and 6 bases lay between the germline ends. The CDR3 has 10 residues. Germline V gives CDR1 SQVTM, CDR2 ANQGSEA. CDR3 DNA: TGCAGCGTTCGAATGGATACGCAGTATTCT. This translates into CSVRMDTQYS.

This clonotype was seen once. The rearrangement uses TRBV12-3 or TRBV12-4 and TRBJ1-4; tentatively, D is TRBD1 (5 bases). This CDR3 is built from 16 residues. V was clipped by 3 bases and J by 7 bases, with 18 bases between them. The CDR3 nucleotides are TGTGCCAGCAGTTTGAACCAGGGCCGGGGACTTGAAAAACTGTTTTTT. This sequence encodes CASSLNQGRGLEKLFF.

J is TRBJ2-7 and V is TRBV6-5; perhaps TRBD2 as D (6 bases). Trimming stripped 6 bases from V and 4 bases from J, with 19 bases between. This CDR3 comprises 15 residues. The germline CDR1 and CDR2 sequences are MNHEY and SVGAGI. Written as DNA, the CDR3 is TGTGCCAGCAGCCAACCTGGGGGGATCGGTTACGAGCAGTACTTC. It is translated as CASSQPGGIGYEQYF.

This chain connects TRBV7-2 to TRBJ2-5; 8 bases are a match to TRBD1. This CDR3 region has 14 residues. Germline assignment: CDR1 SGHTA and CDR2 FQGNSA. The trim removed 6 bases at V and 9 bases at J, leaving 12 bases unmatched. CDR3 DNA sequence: TGTGCCAGCAGAGAGGCAGGGGGCAATCAGCCCCAGTACTTC. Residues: CASREAGGNQPQYF.

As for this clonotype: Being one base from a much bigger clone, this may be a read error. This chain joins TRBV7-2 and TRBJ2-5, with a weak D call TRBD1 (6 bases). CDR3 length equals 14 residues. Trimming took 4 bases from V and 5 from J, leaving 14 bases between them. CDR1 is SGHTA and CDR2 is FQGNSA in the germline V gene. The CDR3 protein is CASSSVSGEETQYF. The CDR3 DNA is TGTGCCAGCAGCTCAGTGTCAGGGGAGGAGACCCAGTACTTC.